This T cell receptor (beta chain) was identified in a study of immune cell composition in non-small cell lung cancer. Clones were read by immunoSEQ multiplex PCR, and TCRdb kept only the in-frame ones, dropping some. The table lists about 9,000 clones, 77% of them singletons. In germline, CDR1 is SNHLY, CDR2 FYNNEI. V lost 8 bases, J lost 2 bases, and 10 bases lay in between. This CDR3 has 13 amino acids. The normal lung sample lay at least 3 cm, and maximally far, from the tumour. The source material was non-adjacent lung tissue. The receptor was isolated from a human donor with non-small cell lung cancer. The chain links TRBV2 to TRBJ1-3; a possible D gene is TRBD1 (5 bases). CDR3: CASQGFAGNTIYF. CDR3 nucleotides: TGTGCCAGCCAGGGTTTTGCTGGAAACACCATATATTTT.